This TCR beta chain was profiled in a study of cytomegalovirus exposure and HLA in healthy donors. Vbeta (60) and Jbeta (13) primers were used in the PCR. Using immunoSEQ multiplex PCR, the repertoire was profiled, and TCRdb retains in-frame clones only, with some absent. The table lists around 190,000 clones, around 75% of them singletons. Study-wide results and caveats: A link between a missense DCLRE1C variant and TCR beta V- and J-gene trimming emerged from a later analysis. In an earlier analysis, in about 530 donors, most V segments appeared productive either ~87% or ~30% of the time.

For this clone: Its antigen is undetermined.

CDR3 length: 13 amino acids. The germline gives CDR1 SGHNT, CDR2 YYREEE (reference sequence). Sequenced input: PBMCs. The clonotype comes from a female donor in good health and CMV-seronegative. This chain uses TRBV5-4 with TRBJ2-5; D possibly corresponds to TRBD1 (6 bases). Near its end, the DNA agrees better with TRBJ2-7, so the J call may be wrong. The CDR3 DNA reads TGTGCCAGCAGCTTGTTACAGGGACGCGAGCAGTACTTC. It translates to CASSLLQGREQYF.